These 19 T cell receptor beta chains came from one sample sequenced in a study of cytomegalovirus exposure and HLA in healthy donors. The PCR used 60 Vbeta and 13 Jbeta primers. Data came from immunoSEQ multiplex PCR; TCRdb stores just in-frame clones and leaves some out. The repertoire holds some 120,000 clones, with roughly 80% as singletons. The sample was PBMCs. These TCRs come from a male donor in good health and CMV-seronegative.

This clone was seen more than once but under ten times. The chain joins TRBV4-2 to TRBJ1-5, with TRBD1 identical over 7 bases. Germline values: CDR1 LGHNA, CDR2 YNFKEQ. Trimming removed 5 bases from V and 6 bases from J; junction bases left unmatched: 19. The CDR3 contains 18 residues. The chain's CDR3 is CASSGMTSPGTEAQPQHF. The CDR3 DNA reads TGTGCCAGCAGCGGGATGACCTCCCCCGGGACAGAGGCTCAGCCCCAGCATTTT.

V gene TRBV6-5 combines with J gene TRBJ1-1; D is unresolved. The CDR3 loop spans 14 amino acids. The V end lost 7 bases, the J end lost 1 base, and 13 bases lay between the germline ends. The germline V gene has CDR1 MNHEY and CDR2 SVGAGI. The CDR3 DNA sequence: TGTGCCAGCACCACAAACCGGGAGAACACTGAAGCTTTCTTT. It codes for CASTTNRENTEAFF.

V is TRBV19 and J is TRBJ2-1; TRBD2 aligns across 14 bases. The V gene end was trimmed by 8 bases and the J gene end by 9 bases; junction bases not matched to a gene: 6. Germline CDR1 and CDR2: LNHDA and SQIVND (reference sequence). The CDR3 spans 14 residues. CDR3 residues: CASGGTSGRTEQFF. The DNA for the CDR3 is TGTGCCAGTGGGGGGACTAGCGGGAGAACTGAGCAGTTCTTC.

This chain links TRBV30 with TRBJ2-3; 8 bases align to TRBD1. Germline CDR1 is GTSNPN and CDR2 is SVGIG (reference sequence). The V and J ends lost 3 bases and 4 bases, in that order; junction bases with no gene match: 3. This CDR3 spans 13 amino acids. The CDR3 region has the DNA TGTGCCTGGAGGGTGACAGGGGCAGATACGCAGTATTTT. Amino acid sequence: CAWRVTGADTQYF.

The rearrangement joins TRBV9 to TRBJ2-7; D unclear. The germline V gene encodes CDR1 SGDLS and CDR2 YYNGEE. Trimming pared 0 bases from V and 5 bases from J, leaving 6 bases between. CDR3 length: 12 residues. The CDR3 sequence: CASSVVDNEQYF. Here the CDR3 DNA reads TGTGCCAGCAGCGTAGTCGACAACGAGCAGTACTTC.

In the case of this clone: At one boundary the junction diverges from the germline segment, which might be a read error. The chain employs TRBV10-3 and TRBJ2-6; 11 nucleotides match TRBD1. Germline lookup yields CDR1 ENHRY and CDR2 SYGVKD. This CDR3 comprises 16 residues. The CDR3 is CAIGGQGVSGANGLTF. In DNA form, the CDR3 reads TGTGCCATCGGGGGACAGGGGGTTTCCGGGGCCAACGGCCTGACTTTC.

The CDR3 sequence is CASSRGQGYGYTF. CDR3 nucleotide sequence: TGTGCCAGCAGCCGGGGACAAGGCTATGGCTACACCTTC. This chain links TRBV14 with TRBJ1-2; TRBD1 might be the D (6 bases). Germline V lookup: CDR1 SGHDN, CDR2 FVKESK. This CDR3 comprises 13 residues. V lost 4 bases and J 4 bases, leaving 10 bases between the germline ends.

V usage is TRBV19 and J usage is TRBJ1-1, with TRBD1 matching over 8 bases. With 5 bases clipped from V and 0 bases from J, the junction kept 8 bases outside the gene matches. From germline, CDR1 is LNHDA and CDR2 SQIVND (reference sequence). CDR3 length equals 16 residues. The CDR3 is CASSVQGAPMNTEAFF. The CDR3 region has the DNA TGTGCCAGTAGTGTCCAGGGGGCCCCCATGAACACTGAAGCTTTCTTT.

This rearrangement joins TRBV5-6 to TRBJ2-7; 7 bases are shared with TRBD1. The CDR3 totals 16 residues. The V and J ends lost 0 bases and 0 bases, in that order; junction bases with no gene match: 6. Per the germline V gene, CDR1 is SGHDT and CDR2 is YYEEEE. This CDR3 is CASSLDWDSSSYEQYF. DNA for the CDR3: TGTGCCAGCAGCTTGGATTGGGACAGTTCCTCCTACGAGCAGTACTTC.

A remark on this clone: Germline is not matched at one junction end, which may reflect a read error. The rearrangement joins TRBV2 to TRBJ2-4, with 10 positions matching TRBD1. This CDR3 comprises 13 residues. Germline CDR1 reads SNHLY; CDR2 reads FYNNEI. The CDR3, as DNA: TGTGCCAGCAGTTTGGACAGGGGGAACAGTCAGTACTTC. Encoded protein: CASSLDRGNSQYF.

This clone was observed a few times. CDR3 region: CASSPEAGDWGQPQHF. CDR3 DNA: TGTGCCAGCTCACCAGAGGCAGGGGATTGGGGTCAGCCCCAGCATTTT. V gene TRBV18 combines with J gene TRBJ1-5, with a possible D match to TRBD1 (6 bases). Germline lookup yields CDR1 KGHSH and CDR2 LQKENI. The CDR3 consists of 16 residues. The V and J ends lost 2 bases and 6 bases respectively, with 17 bases between them.

This rearrangement joins TRBV5-1 to TRBJ2-7; 7 positions match TRBD2. In germline, CDR1 is SGHRS, CDR2 YFSETQ. With V trimmed by 4 bases and J by 5 bases, 9 bases remained unmatched. The CDR3 has 14 residues. The CDR3 DNA is TGCGCCAGCAGCCTCATGGGGACTACACACGAGCAGTACTTC. Its translation is CASSLMGTTHEQYF.

This chain uses TRBV27 with TRBJ2-1; 12 nucleotides agree with TRBD2. The J segment lost 5 bases and the V segment lost 6 bases, leaving 5 bases of the junction unmatched. CDR1 MNHEY and CDR2 SMNVEV come from the germline V gene (reference sequence). This CDR3 is built from 15 residues. CDR3 DNA: TGTGCCAGCAGCCGGACTAGCGGGGTAAACAATGAGCAGTTCTTC. It translates to CASSRTSGVNNEQFF.

The rearrangement uses TRBV7-6 and TRBJ2-7, with 9 bases that match TRBD1. The J segment lost 6 bases and the V segment lost 1 base, leaving 4 bases of the junction unmatched. Looked up from germline, CDR1 is SGHVS and CDR2 is FNYEAQ. The CDR3 covers 14 residues. CDR3 in amino acids: CASSLVGQGSEQYF. CDR3 nucleotide sequence: TGTGCCAGCAGCTTAGTCGGACAGGGGTCCGAGCAGTACTTC.

This clone was seen only a few times. The V gene is TRBV5-1, the J gene TRBJ2-5; D remains ambiguous. CDR3 length: 13 amino acids. Trimming stripped 3 bases from V and 4 bases from J, with 10 bases between. CDR1 and CDR2 from the germline V gene are SGHRS and YFSETQ. CDR3 nucleotides: TGCGCCAGCAGCTCAACAACCGTAGAGACCCAGTACTTC. Protein product: CASSSTTVETQYF.

CDR3 protein: CASSSQRTLSYNEQFF. The CDR3 DNA follows: TGCGCCAGCAGCTCCCAGCGTACTCTCTCCTACAATGAGCAGTTCTTC. The chain carries TRBV5-1 and TRBJ2-1, with D uncertain. This CDR3 is built from 16 residues. With 3 bases removed from V and 0 bases from J, the gap between germline ends came to 13 bases. Germline lookup yields CDR1 SGHRS and CDR2 YFSETQ.

The chain joins TRBV7-2 to TRBJ1-1; 11 bases are a match to TRBD1. Germline-derived CDR1 and CDR2 are SGHTA and FQGNSA. J lost 1 base, V lost 5 bases, and 6 bases had no gene match. The CDR3 totals 16 residues. CDR3 loop: CASSPRDRGWNTEAFF. DNA for the CDR3: TGTGCCAGCAGCCCCCGGGACAGGGGGTGGAACACTGAAGCTTTCTTT.

This chain joins TRBV28 and TRBJ2-7, with D tentatively TRBD1 (8 bases). CDR1 MDHEN and CDR2 SYDVKM come from the germline V gene. V was trimmed by 2 bases and J by 0 bases, leaving 17 bases between them. CDR3 length: 17 residues. CDR3 DNA sequence: TGTGCCAGCAGTTTAGGGGGGGGACAGGTTTTCTCCTACGAGCAGTACTTC. This encodes CASSLGGGQVFSYEQYF.

The chain combines TRBV5-1 with TRBJ2-2; TRBD2 is a possible D gene (6 bases). The V end lost 0 bases, the J end lost 3 bases, and 12 bases lay between the germline ends. This CDR3 is 16 amino acids long. Germline values: CDR1 SGHRS, CDR2 YFSETQ. The CDR3 spells CASSLVGSGDTGELFF. In DNA, the CDR3 is TGCGCCAGCAGCTTGGTAGGTAGCGGAGACACCGGGGAGCTGTTTTTT.